Described below is a single TCR beta chain sequence and its context. Its antigen is currently not known. The input lacks base qualities; no much larger clone sits a single base away. Taken from cysteine to phenylalanine, the CDR3 has 16 residues. Only the CDR3 DNA stays, 48 bases, in frame from base 1. V has 2 bases trimmed and J has 4 bases trimmed; junction bases matching no gene number 10. Via the germline V gene, CDR1 is MGHRA and CDR2 YSYEKL. The sample is drawn from a study of technical replicates of blood from several donors (dated by TCRdb to 2017 to 2019). Libraries were constructed by the immunoSEQ multiplex PCR assay. Here the immuneACCESS table is served through TCRdb, limited to in-frame sequences with V and J called. Missing clones are a known gap in these copies; in checked studies unresolved V genes cover under half, and the rest lacks a known reason. The sample records 75,000 or so clones, approximately 93% of which are singletons. The ten largest clones represent approximately 0.37% of the sample.

The sequenced sample consisted of T cells isolated from PBMCs. The sequence came from a human donor in good health. The rearrangement combines TRBV4-1 with TRBJ1-1; 7 middle bases align to TRBD1. The CDR3 sequence is CASSQSSLTGATEAFF. The sequence in DNA is TGCGCCAGCAGCCAATCCAGCCTTACAGGGGCCACTGAAGCTTTCTTT.